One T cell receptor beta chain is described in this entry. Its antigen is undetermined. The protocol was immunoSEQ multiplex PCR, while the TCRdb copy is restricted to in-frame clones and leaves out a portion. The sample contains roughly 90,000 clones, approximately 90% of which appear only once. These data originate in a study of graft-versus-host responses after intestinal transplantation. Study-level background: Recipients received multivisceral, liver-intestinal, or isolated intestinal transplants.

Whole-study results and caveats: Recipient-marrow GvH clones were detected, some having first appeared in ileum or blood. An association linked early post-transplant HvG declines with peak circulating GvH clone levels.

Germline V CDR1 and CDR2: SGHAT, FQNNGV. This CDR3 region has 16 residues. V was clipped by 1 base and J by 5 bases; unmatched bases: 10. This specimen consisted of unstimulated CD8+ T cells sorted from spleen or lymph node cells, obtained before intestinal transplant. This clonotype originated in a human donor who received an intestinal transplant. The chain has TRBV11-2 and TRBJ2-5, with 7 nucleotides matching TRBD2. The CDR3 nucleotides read TGTGCCAGCAGCTTAGGTCCGGGCTCAGCGGGGGAGACCCAGTACTTC. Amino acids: CASSLGPGSAGETQYF. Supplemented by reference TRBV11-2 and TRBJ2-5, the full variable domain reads EAGVAQSPRYKIIEKRQSVAFWCNPISGHATLYWYQQILGQGPKLLIQFQNNGVVDDSQLPKDRFSAERLKGVDSTLKIQPAKLEDSAVYLCASSLGPGSAGETQYFGPGTRLLVL.